This paragraph reports one T cell receptor (beta chain). This clonotype has only a few counts. Its antigen remains undetermined. No base quality values were provided; no much bigger clone lies one nucleotide off. These data belong to a study of identical twins' blood T cells (dated by TCRdb to the early 2010s). Regarding the complete study: Approximately 51 million Illumina reads were obtained across some 12 libraries, comprising six alpha-chain and six beta-chain libraries. Using next-generation sequencing, the study compared the TCR alpha and beta chain repertoires of three pairs of monozygous twins to assess how genetics influences repertoire formation.

Overall study results and their limits: How many CDR3 clonotypes two donors shared depended mainly on the product of their cloneset sizes, and the twins did not clearly stray from this trend. Because the twins were reared together, environmental influences could not be ruled out as the explanation for twin similarity. Twin pairs were reported to be markedly more alike in V gene usage than unrelated donors were, even when looking at non-selected out-of-frame TCRbeta clonotypes. Among the most abundant TCRbeta clonotypes, every donor shared more CDR3 sequences with her own twin than with unrelated donors. Validation by independent studies was stated to be required for the proposed role of the TCRalpha J segment in MHC recognition during thymic selection.

Donors were six healthy women forming three monozygous twin pairs. All three twin pairs had been reared together, and it was thought likely that the same infectious agents and vaccines had been met by these twin pairs. TCR cDNA libraries were prepared from RNA that had been isolated from peripheral blood mononuclear cells. CDR1 DFQATT and CDR2 SNEGSKA were looked up in the germline V gene (reference sequence). The junction shows trimming of 4 bases on V and 8 bases on J, plus 14 bases between the germline ends. Including the terminal cysteine and phenylalanine, the CDR3 comprises 12 residues. The CDR3 DNA has 36 bases and is translated from base 1. Libraries were constructed by 5' RACE. The instrument was an Illumina Genome Analyzer IIx. To prepare the RNA-based TCR cDNA libraries, a previously described protocol was followed, with several modifications. To prevent cross-contamination, sample-specific barcodes were added to both ends of each TCR cDNA library during cDNA synthesis and amplification. For the original study's pipeline: Each library contained about 2 to 3.6 million CDR3-containing reads, and somewhere between about 85,000 and nearly 500,000 clonotypes were identified for each individual. Reads carrying improper barcode index combinations were removed, after which the MiTCR software was used to build a cloneset for each library. MiTCR filtered or rescued low-quality reads and corrected PCR and sequencing errors when assembling CDR3 clonotypes. Artificial out-of-frame clonotypes were mapped to in-frame sequences, with one indel allowed in the CDR3, and then removed. Similarity in V and J gene usage between donors was calculated as the Jensen-Shannon divergence divided by the mean entropy. Using fastp trimming at Q25 and MiXCR clonotype assembly, TCRdb reanalyzed the public sequencing data and kept in-frame beta chains. CDR3 protein sequences are deduplicated, and each keeps its most common genes and DNA. TCRdb, not the original authors, processed these V and J calls. The sample contains 300,000 to 400,000 distinct CDR3 sequences, around 30% of them found a single time. Around 5.6% of the sample is held by the ten biggest clonotypes.

The chain is assembled from TRBV20-1 and TRBJ1-2; TRBD1 is a weak D gene call, 5 bases matching. Input material: PBMCs. The TCR originated in a woman aged 18-50 years in good health. The DNA is TGCAGTGCTATCGACAGCTATGAAGGCTACACCTTC. It translates to CSAIDSYEGYTF.